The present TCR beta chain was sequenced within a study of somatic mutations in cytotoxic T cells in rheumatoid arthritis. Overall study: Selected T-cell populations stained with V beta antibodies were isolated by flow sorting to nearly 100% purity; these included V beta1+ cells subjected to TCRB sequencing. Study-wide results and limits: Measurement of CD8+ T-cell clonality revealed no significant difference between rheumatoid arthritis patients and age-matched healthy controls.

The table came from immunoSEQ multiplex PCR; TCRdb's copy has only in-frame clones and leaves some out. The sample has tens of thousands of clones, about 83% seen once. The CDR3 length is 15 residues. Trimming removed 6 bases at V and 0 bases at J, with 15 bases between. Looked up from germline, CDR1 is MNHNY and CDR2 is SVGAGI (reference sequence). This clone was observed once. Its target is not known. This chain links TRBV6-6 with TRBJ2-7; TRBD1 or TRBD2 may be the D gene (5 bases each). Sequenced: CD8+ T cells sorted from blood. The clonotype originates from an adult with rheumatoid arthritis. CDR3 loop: CASSSRDGGSYEQYF. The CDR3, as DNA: TGTGCCAGCAGCTCTCGGGACGGAGGCTCCTACGAGCAGTACTTC.